What follows is one T cell receptor beta chain and its context. This CDR3 region has 15 residues. V was clipped by 4 bases and J by 6 bases, with 17 bases between them. CDR1 is SGHNT and CDR2 is YYREEE in the germline V gene (reference sequence). This table comes from immunoSEQ multiplex PCR, and its TCRdb copy is limited to in-frame clones, with some not included. The sample records over 110,000 clones, roughly 86% being singletons. These data originate in a study of cytomegalovirus exposure and HLA in healthy donors. The receptor was isolated from a man between 18 and 35 years old in good health and CMV-seropositive. The chain is built from TRBV5-4 and TRBJ2-1; a weak D match, TRBD2 (7 bases). Sequenced material: PBMCs. CDR3 residues: CASSGGGRRVNEQFF. CDR3 nucleotide sequence: TGTGCCAGCAGCGGGGGGGGGCGTAGGGTCAATGAGCAGTTCTTC.